Sequencing of this T cell receptor (beta chain) was carried out in a study of memory CD8 T cells in hepatitis C reinfection. The CDR3 extends over 13 amino acids. The germline CDR1 and CDR2 sequences are LNHDA and SQIVND (reference sequence). V trimming: 5 bases; J trimming: 5 bases; junction bases outside the gene matches: 5. TCRdb keeps only in-frame clones here, not all; method: immunoSEQ multiplex PCR. The data contain approximately 49,000 clones, 89% of them singletons. Time point defined: late/post reinfection, 12 to 24 weeks after detection. The sorted cells went straight to TCR sequencing with no prior in vitro expansion.

This chain links TRBV19 with TRBJ1-1; 7 nucleotides match TRBD1. The sample taken for sequencing was naive CD8+ T cells sorted from blood. This sequence originates from a young man with hepatitis C virus infection. The CDR3 DNA is TGTGCCAGTAGTCCCGGACAGGTGACTGAAGCTTTCTTT. Residues: CASSPGQVTEAFF.